This TCR beta chain was sequenced in a study of metastatic and nonmetastatic thyroid tumors. For the study at large: Repertoire data that came from the blood and tumor or nodule tissue of malignant and benign thyroid patients were compared.

Authors' analysis steps: Differences in CDR3 between clinicopathological groups were drawn on to build a classifier intended to discriminate distant-metastatic papillary thyroid cancer patients. TCRdb re-called clones via MiXCR from the PCR reads. TCRdb's processing, not the study's, gives the V and J calls here. This table holds some 16,000 clones, 24% found once. As regards this clone: The target antigen is unknown. Germline is not matched at one junction end, which may reflect a read error.

Every patient underwent thyroid surgery untreated. This CDR3 has 16 amino acids. Looked up from germline, CDR1 is LGHNA and CDR2 is YSLEER. Notes on the study in general: Patients with malignant thyroid tumors reportedly had significantly higher TCR beta diversity than those with benign nodules, in blood and tumor.

The sequenced sample was tumor tissue. J is TRBJ2-5 and V is TRBV4-3, with TRBD2 identical over 7 bases. This receptor was obtained from a female donor with papillary thyroid cancer or a benign thyroid nodule (not recorded which). Some clones in this sample may be carry-over from other donors' samples. This chain's CDR3 is CASSQDIGGGQDTQYF. Here the CDR3 DNA reads TGCGCCAGCAGCCAAGATATAGGCGGGGGTCAAGATACCCAGTACTTC.